These 18 T cell receptor beta chains were sequenced from one sample in a study of T cells after yellow fever vaccination. MiXCR was run by TCRdb on the 5' RACE reads, yielding one entry per CDR3 protein. The sample yields 550,000 to 750,000 distinct CDR3 sequences, roughly 13% seen once. Sample: PBMCs, taken on the day of the yellow fever booster vaccination. The receptors were sampled from a man aged 30 to 39 who received the YFV17D yellow fever vaccine.

In this sample, this clonotype turned up a few times. The chain couples TRBV29-1 to TRBJ2-3; 7 nucleotides match TRBD1. V trimming: 3 bases; J trimming: 1 base; junction bases outside the gene matches: 4. The CDR3 runs 14 residues. CDR1 is SQVTM, CDR2 ANQGSEA, per germline. CDR3: CSVEGQLRTDTQYF. CDR3 nucleotide sequence: TGCAGCGTTGAGGGACAGCTCCGCACAGATACGCAGTATTTT.

At least ten counts were recorded for this clonotype. The chain carries TRBV5-1 and TRBJ2-4, with D unclear. Germline assignment: CDR1 SGHRS and CDR2 YFSETQ. The V gene lost 0 bases and the J gene lost 0 bases, with 22 bases spanning the gap. This CDR3 spans 20 amino acids. The CDR3 region is CASSLGWRLEGPLAKNIQYF. As DNA, the CDR3 is TGCGCCAGCAGCTTGGGTTGGCGGCTGGAAGGGCCCTTAGCCAAAAACATTCAGTACTTC.

This clonotype was found a few times. The rearrangement joins TRBV7-2 to TRBJ2-5; TRBD1 might be the D (5 bases). The CDR3 has 16 residues. Per the germline V gene, CDR1 is SGHTA and CDR2 is FQGNSA. Trimming stripped 1 base from V and 1 base from J, with 13 bases between. CDR3 residues: CASSLGGGRGQETQYF. CDR3 sequence (DNA): TGTGCCAGCAGCTTAGGAGGCGGTAGGGGCCAAGAGACCCAGTACTTC.

V and J are TRBV3-1 and TRBJ2-7, with 7 bases aligning to TRBD1. V trimming: 1 base; J trimming: 4 bases; junction bases outside the gene matches: 4. The CDR3 is 14 residues long. Per the germline V gene, CDR1 is LGHDT and CDR2 is YNNKEL (reference sequence). This CDR3 is CASSQVRDRYEQYF. The CDR3 coding sequence is TGTGCCAGCAGCCAAGTCCGGGACAGATACGAGCAGTACTTC.

This clonotype was counted between two and nine times. The chain links TRBV5-4 to TRBJ1-1; D gene unclear. Germline CDR1 and CDR2: SGHNT and YYREEE (reference sequence). The CDR3 contains 11 residues. V dropped 3 bases and J dropped 11 bases, with 11 bases sitting between them. CDR3 nucleotide sequence: TGTGCCAGCAGCTCGGGCAGTGGTGCTTTCTTT. Protein product: CASSSGSGAFF.

V usage is TRBV9 and J usage is TRBJ2-3; tentative D call: TRBD2 (7 bases). This CDR3 is built from 16 residues. V gave up 2 bases and J gave up 0 bases, with 13 bases separating them. Germline lookup yields CDR1 SGDLS and CDR2 YYNGEE. The CDR3 bases are TGTGCCAGCAGCGTGGCGAGGGGGGGTAGCACAGATACGCAGTATTTT. Its protein product is CASSVARGGSTDTQYF.

Ten or more counts support this clonotype. At one end, the junction sequence differs from germline, possibly due to a read error. The chain recombines TRBV5-1 with TRBJ2-3, with D hard to call. This CDR3 is 11 amino acids long. The germline V gene has CDR1 SGHRS and CDR2 YFSETQ. The CDR3 reads CASSFTDTQYF. The CDR3 nucleotides read TGTGCCAGCAGCTTCACAGATACGCAGTATTTT.

This clonotype turned up a few times. The chain employs TRBV7-2 and TRBJ2-7, with 11 bases fitting TRBD2. The CDR3 extends over 14 amino acids. Germline V gene data show CDR1 as SGHTA and CDR2 as FQGNSA. J was trimmed by 8 bases and V by 1 base; bases with no gene match: 4. CDR3 nucleotide sequence: TGTGCCAGCAGCTTAGATAGCGGGAGGGCGAAGCAGTACTTC. Its translation is CASSLDSGRAKQYF. The complete variable domain, with remaining parts taken from reference TRBV7-2 and TRBJ2-7, reads GAGVSQSPSNKVTEKGKDVELRCDPISGHTALYWYRQSLGQGLEFLIYFQGNSAPDKSGLPSDRFSAERTGGSVSTLTIQRTQQEDSAVYLCASSLDSGRAKQYFGPGTRLTVT.

Here the CDR3 reads CSVGTMNTEAFF. CDR3 sequence (DNA): TGCAGCGTTGGTACCATGAACACTGAAGCTTTCTTT. The chain recombines TRBV29-1 with TRBJ1-1; no definite D call. The germline V and J ends were trimmed by 4 bases and 0 bases, with 6 bases remaining between them. Germline V CDR1 and CDR2: SQVTM, ANQGSEA. This CDR3 contains 12 residues. The variable domain in full, completed from reference TRBV29-1 and TRBJ1-1, reads SAVISQKPSRDICQRGTSLTIQCQVDSQVTMMFWYRQQPGQSLTLIATANQGSEATYESGFVIDKFPISRPNLTFSTLTVSNMSPEDSSIYLCSVGTMNTEAFFGQGTRLTVV.

The chain joins TRBV6-5 to TRBJ1-1; possible D gene TRBD1, 6 bases. The CDR3 has 15 residues. CDR1 is MNHEY and CDR2 is SVGAGI in the germline V gene. The V end lost 1 base, the J end lost 6 bases, and 15 bases lay between the germline ends. The CDR3 protein is CASSYLDRGGSEAFF. DNA for the CDR3: TGTGCCAGCAGTTACTTGGACAGAGGGGGGTCTGAAGCTTTCTTT.

This chain links TRBV2 with TRBJ2-7, with D perhaps given as TRBD1 or TRBD2 (7 bases each). Trimming left V 2 bases short and J 3 bases short, with 14 bases between. CDR3 length: 15 residues. The germline gives CDR1 SNHLY, CDR2 FYNNEI. CDR3 amino acids: CASSETQGGNYEQYF. The CDR3 nucleotides are TGTGCCAGCAGTGAAACGCAGGGGGGGAACTACGAGCAGTACTTC.

This clonotype was seen a few times. This chain joins TRBV7-2 and TRBJ2-7, with 10 bases identical to TRBD2. The CDR3 totals 14 residues. V shed 3 bases, J shed 5 bases, and the junction held 4 bases outside the gene matches. Germline-derived CDR1 and CDR2 are SGHTA and FQGNSA. The CDR3 spells CASSFTSGVDEQYF. The DNA for the CDR3 is TGTGCCAGCAGCTTCACTAGCGGGGTCGACGAGCAGTACTTC.

This clonotype appeared many times. The rearrangement joins TRBV10-2 to TRBJ1-4, with a possible D match to TRBD1 (5 bases). This CDR3 region has 15 residues. V was shortened by 8 bases and J by 2 bases, with 15 bases between the two germline ends. Looked up from germline, CDR1 is WSHSY and CDR2 is SAAADI. CDR3 in amino acids: CASGGFRRTNEKLFF. DNA for the CDR3: TGCGCCAGCGGGGGGTTTCGGCGGACTAATGAAAAACTGTTTTTT.

The chain links TRBV10-2 to TRBJ1-5; D remains ambiguous. Germline values: CDR1 WSHSY, CDR2 SAAADI. This CDR3 is 13 amino acids long. V was pared by 0 bases and J by 7 bases, with 7 bases between. Here the CDR3 DNA reads TGCGCCAGCAGTGAGTCGAGTCGGCAGCCCCAGCATTTT. Its protein is CASSESSRQPQHF.

Details on this clonotype: Given a much more abundant clone one base away, this may be a read error. This chain joins TRBV20-1 and TRBJ2-1; 7 bases map to TRBD2. Looked up from germline, CDR1 is DFQATT and CDR2 is SNEGSKA (reference sequence). The CDR3 spans 16 residues. This CDR3 reads CCARQSLAGMEEEQFF. The CDR3 DNA reads TGCTGTGCTAGACAATCCTTAGCGGGCATGGAGGAGGAGCAGTTCTTC.

There are a few counts of this clonotype. The chain carries TRBV29-1 and TRBJ2-5; D is uncertain. This CDR3 has 16 residues. Germline CDR1 SQVTM, CDR2 ANQGSEA. Trimming stripped 0 bases from V and 4 bases from J, with 18 bases between. The DNA of the CDR3 is TGCAGCGTTGAAGATATTGTTGGGTATTACGCAGAGACCCAGTACTTC. Its protein is CSVEDIVGYYAETQYF. Together with reference TRBV29-1 and TRBJ2-5, the CDR3 gives the full variable domain: SAVISQKPSRDICQRGTSLTIQCQVDSQVTMMFWYRQQPGQSLTLIATANQGSEATYESGFVIDKFPISRPNLTFSTLTVSNMSPEDSSIYLCSVEDIVGYYAETQYFGPGTRLLVL.

The chain uses TRBV19 and TRBJ2-7; 10 bases align to TRBD1. Trimming cost V 8 bases and J 5 bases; bases outside gene matches: 6. The CDR3 has 13 residues. Germline assignment: CDR1 LNHDA and CDR2 SQIVND (reference sequence). In DNA, the CDR3 is TGTGCCAGTGCCGGGACAGGGGTCCACGAGCAGTACTTC. Translation: CASAGTGVHEQYF.

This clonotype was detected ten times or more. J is TRBJ2-7 and V is TRBV6-5; possibly TRBD2 for D (6 bases). The CDR3 totals 14 residues. The germline V and J ends were trimmed by 0 bases and 0 bases, with 6 bases remaining between them. Germline assignment: CDR1 MNHEY and CDR2 SVGAGI. CDR3 sequence (DNA): TGTGCCAGCAGTTACTCGCGGGACTCCTACGAGCAGTACTTC. It codes for CASSYSRDSYEQYF.